The 22 T cell receptor beta chains in this list originate from one sample, sequenced in a study of PD-1 blockade in classical Hodgkin lymphoma. The assay was immunoSEQ multiplex PCR, and TCRdb's table has in-frame clones only and misses some. The repertoire holds under 100,000 clones, with about 93% as singletons. Every one of the patients relapsed after autologous stem cell transplantation (brentuximab vedotin exposure was variable). The sample here was peripheral blood mononuclear cells (PBMCs), taken before the second cycle of nivolumab. The receptor source for this set is a human donor with classical Hodgkin lymphoma.

The V call is TRBV21-1, the J call TRBJ2-7. TRBV21-1 is listed as a pseudogene. The CDR3 consists of 15 residues. CDR3 residues: CASSKDGGSSYEQYF. Here the CDR3 DNA reads TGTGCCAGCAGCAAAGATGGGGGAAGCTCCTACGAGCAGTACTTC.

The rearrangement joins TRBV28 to TRBJ2-5, with D perhaps TRBD2 (5 bases). This CDR3 spans 17 amino acids. V gave up 3 bases and J gave up 4 bases, with 21 bases separating them. CDR1 MDHEN and CDR2 SYDVKM come from the germline V gene. The DNA of the CDR3 is TGTGCCAGCAGTTTCCAGACTAAAGCGGCGGTCCGAGAGACCCAGTACTTC. Translated: CASSFQTKAAVRETQYF.

This clone was found once. The chain employs TRBV27 and TRBJ1-4, with D tentatively TRBD1 (6 bases). The CDR3 has 17 residues. Germline V gene lookup returns CDR1 MNHEY and CDR2 SMNVEV (reference sequence). V was trimmed by 2 bases and J by 5 bases, leaving 18 bases between them. The CDR3 is CASSLRAGEGRNEKLFF. CDR3 nucleotide sequence: TGTGCCAGCAGTTTACGGGCAGGGGAGGGTCGGAATGAAAAACTGTTTTTT.

The V gene is TRBV19, the J gene TRBJ2-5, with 10 bases fitting TRBD2. V was clipped by 6 bases and J by 1 base; unmatched bases: 8. This CDR3 is 16 amino acids long. Germline V CDR1 and CDR2: LNHDA, SQIVND (reference sequence). Written as DNA, the CDR3 is TGTGCCAGTAGCAGGCTTATAGCGGGGGGCCAAGAGACCCAGTACTTC. Its protein product is CASSRLIAGGQETQYF.

The chain links TRBV30 to TRBJ2-5; 8 positions agree with TRBD1. The J segment lost 1 base and the V segment lost 4 bases, leaving 2 bases of the junction unmatched. From germline, CDR1 is GTSNPN and CDR2 SVGIG (reference sequence). The CDR3 totals 13 residues. The CDR3 region is CAWNDRGQETQYF. As DNA, the CDR3 is TGTGCCTGGAACGACAGGGGCCAAGAGACCCAGTACTTC. Variable domain in full (rest from reference TRBV30 and TRBJ2-5): SQTIHQWPATLVQPVGSPLSLECTVEGTSNPNLYWYRQAAGRGLQLLFYSVGIGQISSEVPQNLSASRPQDRQFILSSKKLLLSDSGFYLCAWNDRGQETQYFGPGTRLLVL.

This chain connects TRBV2 to TRBJ1-1; possible D gene TRBD1, 5 bases. The germline V gene has CDR1 SNHLY and CDR2 FYNNEI. This CDR3 has 14 residues. The V end was cut by 4 bases, the J end by 0 bases, with 9 bases between. CDR3 sequence (DNA): TGTGCCAGCAGTGCCCTGGGGGTGAACACTGAAGCTTTCTTT. As protein: CASSALGVNTEAFF.

V usage is TRBV9 and J usage is TRBJ2-2, with 9 bases that match TRBD2. J was trimmed by 7 bases and V by 0 bases; bases with no gene match: 7. Germline CDR1 SGDLS, CDR2 YYNGEE. CDR3 size: 16 residues. CDR3 DNA: TGTGCCAGCAGCGTAGTGGTTGGACTAGCGATCGGGGAGCTGTTTTTT. Amino acid sequence: CASSVVVGLAIGELFF.

The J gene is TRBJ2-7, the V gene TRBV10-3, with TRBD1 matching over 7 bases. Germline CDR1 reads ENHRY; CDR2 reads SYGVKD. The junction had 9 bases not matched to a gene; V was cut back by 10 bases and J by 3 bases. CDR3 length equals 13 residues. CDR3 amino acids: CATTGTENYEQYF. CDR3 coding DNA: TGTGCCACCACCGGGACAGAGAACTACGAGCAGTACTTC.

The chain employs TRBV27 and TRBJ2-7; 8 bases line up with TRBD1. The V gene's germline CDR1 is MNHEY and CDR2 SMNVEV (reference sequence). The CDR3 length is 16 residues. Trimming at V came to 2 bases and at J to 5 bases, leaving 11 bases not matched to a gene. CDR3 DNA: TGTGCCAGCAGTTTAGTTAGGGACAGGAGAAGAAACGAGCAGTACTTC. Translation: CASSLVRDRRRNEQYF.

The V gene is TRBV28, the J gene TRBJ1-2, with a possible D match to TRBD1 (6 bases). The CDR3 runs 15 residues. Germline CDR1 reads MDHEN; CDR2 reads SYDVKM. The germline V and J ends were trimmed by 5 bases and 7 bases, with 20 bases remaining between them. CDR3 amino acids: CASSQPGGHRVGYTF. The CDR3 DNA sequence: TGTGCCAGCAGTCAGCCGGGGGGGCATCGAGTTGGCTACACCTTC.

The CDR3 is CASSLAGSYNEQFF. The DNA for the CDR3 is TGTGCCAGCAGTCTAGCGGGCTCCTACAATGAGCAGTTCTTC. This chain connects TRBV7-7 to TRBJ2-1; 8 bases line up with TRBD2. J was trimmed by 0 bases and V by 6 bases; bases with no gene match: 1. Germline CDR1 SSHAT, CDR2 FNYEAQ (reference sequence). The CDR3 covers 14 residues.

The genes are TRBV28 and TRBJ2-3, with TRBD1 identical over 11 bases. Germline values: CDR1 MDHEN, CDR2 SYDVKM. Trimming cost V 5 bases and J 7 bases; bases outside gene matches: 5. The CDR3 length is 14 residues. The CDR3 here is CASSPGQGGHTQYF. In DNA form, the CDR3 reads TGTGCCAGCAGTCCGGGACAGGGGGGTCATACGCAGTATTTT.

The chain links TRBV27 to TRBJ2-7; D gene ambiguous. CDR3 length equals 13 residues. V lost 9 bases to trimming and J lost 7 bases, with 19 bases between them. CDR1 is MNHEY, CDR2 SMNVEV, per germline (reference sequence). The CDR3 region has the DNA TGTGCCAGTGTAGGCGCAGGAGCCTGGGAGCAGTACTTC. Its translation: CASVGAGAWEQYF.

This chain joins TRBV2 and TRBJ1-2; 9 bases are a match to TRBD1. This CDR3 has 14 residues. Germline V gene data show CDR1 as SNHLY and CDR2 as FYNNEI. V dropped 4 bases and J dropped 5; count of bases not matched to a gene: 5. CDR3 coding DNA: TGTGCCAGCAGTGTTCGGACAGGGGCGTATGGCTACACCTTC. This encodes CASSVRTGAYGYTF.

The V call is TRBV2, the J call TRBJ2-7, with D possibly TRBD1 on 6 matching bases. This CDR3 spans 15 amino acids. CDR1 is SNHLY, CDR2 FYNNEI, per germline. V dropped 5 bases and J dropped 1 base, with 15 bases sitting between them. CDR3 loop: CASSLDRTLSYEQYF. CDR3 coding DNA: TGTGCCAGCAGTCTCGACAGGACCCTTTCCTACGAGCAGTACTTC.

The chain carries TRBV5-6 and TRBJ2-3, with D perhaps being TRBD1 or TRBD2 (5 bases each). CDR1 and CDR2 from the germline V gene are SGHDT and YYEEEE. The CDR3 is made up of 15 amino acids. The V and J ends lost 3 bases and 1 base respectively, with 12 bases between them. CDR3 coding DNA: TGTGCCAGCAGCTCCCCCAGGGACCGCACAGATACGCAGTATTTT. This sequence encodes CASSSPRDRTDTQYF.

The chain uses TRBV6-6 and TRBJ2-3, with 12 bases that match TRBD1. The CDR3 consists of 15 residues. V dropped 5 bases and J dropped 1; count of bases not matched to a gene: 1. Germline V gene data show CDR1 as MNHNY and CDR2 as SVGAGI (reference sequence). The CDR3 coding sequence is TGTGCCAGCAGTAGGGACAGGGGGCGCACAGATACGCAGTATTTT. Its translation is CASSRDRGRTDTQYF.

The chain links TRBV19 to TRBJ2-1; 8 bases align to TRBD1. J was trimmed by 3 bases and V by 6 bases; bases with no gene match: 7. Germline V gene sequence: CDR1 LNHDA, CDR2 SQIVND (reference sequence). This CDR3 region has 15 residues. The CDR3 loop is CASRPPGQVYNEQFF. The CDR3 coding sequence is TGTGCCAGTAGACCTCCGGGACAGGTCTACAATGAGCAGTTCTTC.

The chain carries TRBV2 and TRBJ1-4; TRBD1 matches at 8 bases. Losses at the gene ends were 6 bases for V and 6 bases for J; bases not matched to a gene: 9. CDR1 is SNHLY and CDR2 is FYNNEI in the germline V gene. CDR3 length: 15 residues. Here the CDR3 reads CASRRQGAYYEKLFF. The CDR3 DNA sequence: TGTGCCAGCAGGAGGCAGGGGGCGTACTATGAAAAACTGTTTTTT.

The chain uses TRBV6-5 and TRBJ2-7; no definite D call. This CDR3 is built from 13 residues. Germline CDR1 MNHEY, CDR2 SVGAGI. Trimming removed 1 base at V and 2 bases at J, with 6 bases between. Here the CDR3 reads CASSYYVAYEQYF. CDR3 coding DNA: TGTGCCAGCAGTTACTACGTAGCCTACGAGCAGTACTTC.

The chain has TRBV10-3 and TRBJ2-2; unclear D gene. Trimming pared 6 bases from V and 0 bases from J, leaving 11 bases between. CDR1 and CDR2 (germline): ENHRY, SYGVKD. This CDR3 comprises 15 residues. CDR3: CAIRITQSNTGELFF. In DNA form, the CDR3 reads TGTGCCATCAGAATTACACAGTCGAACACCGGGGAGCTGTTTTTT.

The chain carries TRBV5-1 and TRBJ2-2; D is unresolved. V was trimmed by 1 base and J by 5 bases, leaving 12 bases between them. The length of the CDR3 is 15 residues. Germline V gene sequence: CDR1 SGHRS, CDR2 YFSETQ. In DNA, the CDR3 is TGCGCCAGCAGCTTGACTCAAGGGAATACCGGGGAGCTGTTTTTT. Translated, it gives CASSLTQGNTGELFF. The full variable domain, in which reference TRBV5-1 and TRBJ2-2 provide the parts outside the CDR3, is KAGVTQTPRYLIKTRGQQVTLSCSPISGHRSVSWYQQTPGQGLQFLFEYFSETQRNKGNFPGRFSGRQFSNSRSEMNVSTLELGDSALYLCASSLTQGNTGELFFGEGSRLTVL.